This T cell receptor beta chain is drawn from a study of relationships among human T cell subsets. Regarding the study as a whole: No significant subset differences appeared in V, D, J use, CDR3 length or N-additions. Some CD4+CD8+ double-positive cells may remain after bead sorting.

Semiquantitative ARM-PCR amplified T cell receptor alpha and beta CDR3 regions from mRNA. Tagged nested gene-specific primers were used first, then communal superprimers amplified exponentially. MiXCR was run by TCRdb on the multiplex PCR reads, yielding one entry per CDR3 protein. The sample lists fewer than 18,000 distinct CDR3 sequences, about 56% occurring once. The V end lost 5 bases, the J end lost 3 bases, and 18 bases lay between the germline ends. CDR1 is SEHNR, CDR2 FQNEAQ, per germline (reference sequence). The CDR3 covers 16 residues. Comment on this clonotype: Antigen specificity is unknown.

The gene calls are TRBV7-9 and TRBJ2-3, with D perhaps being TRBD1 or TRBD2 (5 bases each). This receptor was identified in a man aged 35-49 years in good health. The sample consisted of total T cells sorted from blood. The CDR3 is CASSPGTHLGTDTQYF. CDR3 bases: TGTGCCAGCAGCCCCGGGACCCACCTAGGAACAGATACGCAGTATTTT.